These 28 T cell receptor beta chains were sequenced from one sample in a study of PD-L1 blockade in urothelial cancer. The time point is: pretreatment peripheral blood. The method was immunoSEQ multiplex PCR; TCRdb's version includes in-frame clones alone and lacks a portion of them. The sample has under 100,000 clones, 90% seen once; the top ten hold about 1.6%. Sequenced material: PBMCs, taken around atezolizumab (anti-PD-L1) treatment. The receptor set was obtained from a man aged 55 to 70 with urothelial cancer.

The rearrangement links TRBV21-1 to TRBJ1-1; the listed D gene, TRBD1, was not tested against the DNA. TRBV21-1 is deemed a pseudogene. This CDR3 contains 17 residues. CDR3 DNA: TGTGCCAGCAGCGCCGAGACAGGGAGCCCTATGAACACTGAAGCTTTCTTT. Translating it yields CASSAETGSPMNTEAFF.

The gene calls are TRBV2 and TRBJ2-7; 10 nucleotides agree with TRBD2. The CDR3 is 16 residues long. After removal of 4 bases from V and 0 bases from J, the junction contained 6 bases not matched to a gene. Per the germline V gene, CDR1 is SNHLY and CDR2 is FYNNEI. The CDR3 DNA sequence: TGTGCCAGCAGTGGCCTTGCTAGCGGGAGCTCCTACGAGCAGTACTTC. The encoded protein is CASSGLASGSSYEQYF.

The rearrangement joins TRBV7-9 to TRBJ2-3; TRBD2 matches at 10 bases. The J segment lost 4 bases and the V segment lost 5 bases, leaving 9 bases of the junction unmatched. Germline CDR1 reads SEHNR; CDR2 reads FQNEAQ (reference sequence). The CDR3 length is 16 residues. The CDR3 is CASSQTTSGNPDTQYF. CDR3 in DNA: TGTGCCAGCAGCCAGACCACTAGCGGGAACCCAGATACGCAGTATTTT.

J is TRBJ1-4 and V is TRBV27; TRBD1 is a possible D gene (5 bases). Germline V CDR1 and CDR2: MNHEY, SMNVEV (reference sequence). V shed 3 bases and J shed 8 bases, with 13 bases lying between them. The CDR3 runs 14 residues. The DNA of the CDR3 is TGTGCCAGCAGTTTTACAGGCCCCCAAGAAAAACTGTTTTTT. It encodes CASSFTGPQEKLFF.

The rearrangement joins TRBV6-5 to TRBJ1-4, with 9 positions matching TRBD1. V gave up 6 bases and J gave up 6 bases; unmatched junction bases: 8. The CDR3 is made up of 15 amino acids. Looked up from germline, CDR1 is MNHEY and CDR2 is SVGAGI. In DNA form, the CDR3 reads TGTGCCAGCAGGGAAAGACAGGGGGATGATGAAAAACTGTTTTTT. Its translation: CASRERQGDDEKLFF.

This clone has just a few counts. V gene TRBV9 combines with J gene TRBJ2-7; TRBD1 agrees at 9 bases. This CDR3 contains 15 residues. After removal of 0 bases from V and 3 bases from J, the junction contained 4 bases not matched to a gene. Germline CDR1 and CDR2: SGDLS and YYNGEE. CDR3 sequence reads: CASSVAPGQGYEQYF. Here the CDR3 DNA reads TGTGCCAGCAGCGTAGCACCGGGACAGGGCTACGAGCAGTACTTC.

This chain joins TRBV7-2 and TRBJ1-1; maybe TRBD1 (5 bases). Germline assignment: CDR1 SGHTA and CDR2 FQGNSA. The CDR3 loop spans 14 amino acids. Trimming took off 5 bases at V and 4 bases at J, with 14 bases between the two ends. The chain's CDR3 is CASSPQGGRTEAFF. For the CDR3, the DNA is TGTGCCAGCAGCCCCCAGGGTGGTCGCACTGAAGCTTTCTTT.

This clone was seen a handful of times. This CDR3 is CASSLGRAGELFF. For the CDR3, the DNA is TGTGCCAGCAGTCTGGGGAGAGCCGGGGAGCTGTTTTTT. The gene calls are TRBV28 and TRBJ2-2, with a tentative D call TRBD2 (5 bases). Germline V gene lookup returns CDR1 MDHEN and CDR2 SYDVKM. The CDR3 length is 13 residues. V lost 5 bases to trimming and J lost 6 bases, with 10 bases between them.

This clone was seen more than once but under ten times. This rearrangement joins TRBV2 to TRBJ1-1; a possible D gene is TRBD1 (6 bases). V lost 4 bases and J 4 bases, leaving 10 bases between the germline ends. Germline lookup yields CDR1 SNHLY and CDR2 FYNNEI. The length of the CDR3 is 13 residues. The CDR3 sequence: CASSVTRGTEAFF. CDR3 sequence (DNA): TGTGCCAGCAGTGTCACCAGGGGCACTGAAGCTTTCTTT. The whole variable domain, filled in from reference TRBV2 and TRBJ1-1, reads EPEVTQTPSHQVTQMGQEVILRCVPISNHLYFYWYRQILGQKVEFLVSFYNNEISEKSEIFDDQFSVERPDGSNFTLKIRSTKLEDSAMYFCASSVTRGTEAFFGQGTRLTVV.

The V gene is TRBV19, the J gene TRBJ2-7; D may be TRBD2 (5 bases). Germline V gene lookup returns CDR1 LNHDA and CDR2 SQIVND (reference sequence). V was pared by 4 bases and J by 0 bases, with 10 bases between. This CDR3 has 14 residues. The CDR3 DNA reads TGTGCCAGTAGTACGGGGATTAGCTCCTACGAGCAGTACTTC. This encodes CASSTGISSYEQYF.

The chain combines TRBV28 with TRBJ2-5; D not resolved. The CDR3 runs 11 residues. V was pared by 6 bases and J by 5 bases, with 7 bases between. Germline V lookup: CDR1 MDHEN, CDR2 SYDVKM. CDR3 in DNA: TGTGCCAGCAGCCCCTCGGAGACCCAGTACTTC. It is translated as CASSPSETQYF.

The chain is built from TRBV19 and TRBJ2-7, with TRBD2 matching 9 bases. The CDR3 has 14 amino acids. Germline loops: CDR1 LNHDA, CDR2 SQIVND (reference sequence). V trimming: 7 bases; J trimming: 4 bases; junction bases outside the gene matches: 8. CDR3 nucleotide sequence: TGTGCCAGTACACCAGCGGGAGGAACATACGAGCAGTACTTC. Protein product: CASTPAGGTYEQYF.

The chain recombines TRBV7-2 with TRBJ2-7; 13 nucleotides agree with TRBD2. V lost 5 bases, J lost 4 bases, and 5 bases stayed unmatched. The CDR3 sequence is 15 residues long. Germline V lookup: CDR1 SGHTA, CDR2 FQGNSA. CDR3 amino acids: CASSQTSGRLYEQYF. CDR3 coding DNA: TGTGCCAGCAGCCAGACTAGCGGGAGGCTGTACGAGCAGTACTTC.

V is TRBV30 and J is TRBJ1-6; TRBD1 matches 9 bases. This CDR3 has 15 residues. The germline V gene encodes CDR1 GTSNPN and CDR2 SVGIG (reference sequence). V lost 8 bases and J lost 9; bases outside the gene matches: 14. The CDR3 loop reads CATGPRDRAGSPLHF. The CDR3 nucleotides read TGTGCCACGGGCCCCCGGGACAGGGCTGGTTCACCCCTCCACTTT.

V is TRBV4-1 and J is TRBJ2-2; no firm D call. Germline-derived CDR1 and CDR2 are MGHRA and YSYEKL. The V gene lost 4 bases and the J gene lost 1 base, with 13 bases spanning the gap. This CDR3 is built from 16 residues. This CDR3 is CASSRVPYENTGELFF. For the CDR3, the DNA is TGCGCCAGCAGCCGCGTGCCGTACGAGAACACCGGGGAGCTGTTTTTT.

The rearrangement uses TRBV5-1 and TRBJ2-3; no firm D call. The V and J ends lost 3 bases and 6 bases respectively, with 14 bases between them. Germline V gives CDR1 SGHRS, CDR2 YFSETQ. The CDR3 length is 14 residues. The CDR3 region is CASSSYYSSDTQYF. The CDR3 DNA sequence: TGCGCCAGCAGCTCCTACTATAGTTCGGATACGCAGTATTTT.

The genes are TRBV29-1 and TRBJ2-7; 7 bases match TRBD1. Germline lookup yields CDR1 SQVTM and CDR2 ANQGSEA. The CDR3 has 16 residues. V was pared by 1 base and J by 0 bases, with 9 bases of the junction left unmatched. The CDR3: CSVEGFEAGGSYEQYF. CDR3 nucleotide sequence: TGCAGCGTTGAAGGGTTTGAGGCAGGGGGCTCCTACGAGCAGTACTTC.

This clone has only a few counts. This chain connects TRBV4-3 to TRBJ2-1, with D unclear. There are 16 residues in the CDR3. The V and J ends lost 1 base and 1 base respectively, with 11 bases between them. Germline lookup yields CDR1 LGHNA and CDR2 YSLEER. Here the CDR3 DNA reads TGCGCCAGCAGCCAAGCAAGCGAGAAGTCCTACAATGAGCAGTTCTTC. Encoded protein: CASSQASEKSYNEQFF.

The rearrangement joins TRBV9 to TRBJ2-7; 7 bases match TRBD2. J lost 6 bases, V lost 0 bases, and 3 bases had no gene match. The CDR3 is 13 amino acids. Looked up from germline, CDR1 is SGDLS and CDR2 is YYNGEE. Here the CDR3 DNA reads TGTGCCAGCAGCGTAGACCAGCGGGGCGAGCAGTACTTC. Translating it yields CASSVDQRGEQYF. The full variable domain, rest sourced from reference TRBV9 and TRBJ2-7, is DSGVTQTPKHLITATGQRVTLRCSPRSGDLSVYWYQQSLDQGLQFLIQYYNGEERAKGNILERFSAQQFPDLHSELNLSSLELGDSALYFCASSVDQRGEQYFGPGTRLTVT.

The V gene is TRBV7-3, the J gene TRBJ2-1, with TRBD2 matching 14 bases. The germline V gene encodes CDR1 SGHTA and CDR2 FQGTGA. Unmatched junction bases numbered 15, after V lost 2 bases and J lost 6 bases. CDR3 size: 20 residues. The CDR3 region is CASSLSPPGLAGVGVNEQFF. The CDR3 DNA is TGTGCCAGCAGCTTATCACCGCCGGGACTAGCGGGAGTGGGGGTCAATGAGCAGTTCTTC.

This clone occurred a few times. The CDR3 is CASSSGTPLNNEQFF. In DNA, the CDR3 is TGTGCCAGCAGCTCCGGGACACCGCTGAACAATGAGCAGTTCTTC. This rearrangement joins TRBV5-4 to TRBJ2-1, with TRBD1 as a possible D gene (6 bases). V gave up 3 bases and J gave up 5 bases, with 15 bases separating them. This CDR3 is built from 15 residues. The germline V gene has CDR1 SGHNT and CDR2 YYREEE (reference sequence).

This clone was seen a single time. The chain employs TRBV7-9 and TRBJ2-1; 9 bases are a match to TRBD1. The V segment lost 5 bases and the J segment 6 bases; nucleotides outside the gene matches: 11. Germline assignment: CDR1 SEHNR and CDR2 FQNEAQ (reference sequence). The CDR3 totals 16 residues. The CDR3 bases are TGTGCCAGCAGCCTGAGGACAGGGGAAATTGGCAATGAGCAGTTCTTC. Protein sequence: CASSLRTGEIGNEQFF. Based on the CDR3 plus reference TRBV7-9 and TRBJ2-1, the full variable domain is DTGVSQNPRHKITKRGQNVTFRCDPISEHNRLYWYRQTLGQGPEFLTYFQNEAQLEKSRLLSDRFSAERPKGSFSTLEIQRTEQGDSAMYLCASSLRTGEIGNEQFFGPGTRLTVL.

This clone was found once. The chain employs TRBV4-2 and TRBJ2-7; TRBD2 matches 8 bases. The germline gives CDR1 LGHNA, CDR2 YNFKEQ. J gave up 0 bases and V 0 bases, and 4 bases lay outside the gene matches. The length of the CDR3 is 16 residues. CDR3 DNA sequence: TGTGCCAGCAGCCAAGAGTTGCGGGGGGACTCCTACGAGCAGTACTTC. It encodes CASSQELRGDSYEQYF.

The chain carries TRBV5-8 and TRBJ1-5, with D possibly being TRBD1 (5 bases). Germline V gene sequence: CDR1 SGHTS, CDR2 YDEGEE. The CDR3 runs to 14 residues. V dropped 0 bases and J dropped 5 bases, with 9 bases sitting between them. CDR3 residues: CASSLGEGYQPQHF. For the CDR3, the DNA is TGTGCCAGCAGCTTGGGGGAGGGGTATCAGCCCCAGCATTTT.

The chain combines TRBV7-2 with TRBJ2-7; TRBD2 agrees at 11 bases. Unmatched junction bases numbered 4, after V lost 1 base and J lost 2 bases. CDR1 and CDR2 (germline): SGHTA, FQGNSA. The CDR3 runs 16 residues. The CDR3, as DNA: TGTGCCAGCAGCTTAGGACTAGCGGGGATAACCTACGAGCAGTACTTC. The encoded protein is CASSLGLAGITYEQYF.

The CDR3 sequence: CASSQGQFSRYTF. CDR3 bases: TGTGCCAGCAGCCAGGGGCAGTTCTCCCGCTACACCTTC. The chain has TRBV28 and TRBJ1-2; TRBD1 might be the D (6 bases). Germline V gene data show CDR1 as MDHEN and CDR2 as SYDVKM. The CDR3 consists of 13 residues. Deletions cut 6 bases from V and 9 bases from J, with 17 bases between.

The V and J genes are TRBV2 and TRBJ2-1, with D possibly being TRBD2 (5 bases). V lost 2 bases, J lost 6 bases, and 11 bases lay in between. Germline CDR1 SNHLY, CDR2 FYNNEI. There are 14 residues in the CDR3. Here the CDR3 DNA reads TGTGCCAGCAGTGAACTTCGGGGTGGCAATGAGCAGTTCTTC. This sequence encodes CASSELRGGNEQFF. Based on the CDR3 plus reference TRBV2 and TRBJ2-1, the full variable domain is EPEVTQTPSHQVTQMGQEVILRCVPISNHLYFYWYRQILGQKVEFLVSFYNNEISEKSEIFDDQFSVERPDGSNFTLKIRSTKLEDSAMYFCASSELRGGNEQFFGPGTRLTVL.

This rearrangement joins TRBV7-2 to TRBJ2-3, with unresolved D. The V end was cut by 5 bases, the J end by 4 bases, with 13 bases between. This CDR3 comprises 14 residues. Germline V gene sequence: CDR1 SGHTA, CDR2 FQGNSA. The CDR3: CASSRGWKADTQYF. CDR3 nucleotides: TGTGCCAGCAGCCGCGGCTGGAAGGCAGATACGCAGTATTTT.